This is a list of T cell receptor beta chains from one sample in a study of OX40 agonist ivuxolimab in advanced cancers. Here immunoSEQ multiplex PCR was the method, and the copy in TCRdb shows in-frame clones only, minus some. The sample has 80,000 to 100,000 clones; approximately 90% are singletons. Material: CD4+ or CD8+ T cells sorted from blood, obtained in a trial of the OX40 agonist ivuxolimab. The source of these receptors is an adult with an advanced solid tumor such as melanoma, head and neck, liver or kidney cancer. Each CDR3 is given without its conserved first and last residue.

V	J	CDR3
TRBV5-1	TRBJ2-1	ASSLPGTNEQF
TRBV29-1	TRBJ2-3	SVVQGSSTDTQY
TRBV5-1	TRBJ1-2	ASSFPGTYGYT
TRBV2	TRBJ2-7	ASSEEWTSIAQY
TRBV28	TRBJ1-1	ASSPHEGKNTEAF
TRBV7-2	TRBJ2-1	ASSLVGLATGEQF
TRBV6-5	TRBJ2-7	ASSYSQAAYEQY
TRBV5-1	TRBJ2-7	ASSPGDTGGRGEQY
TRBV6-6	TRBJ2-3	ASARGGGDTQY
TRBV28	TRBJ2-7	ASSLTLTGTGPYEQY
TRBV19	TRBJ2-1	ASTETRAQYNEQF
TRBV5-1	TRBJ1-1	ASRNQGDYTEAF
TRBV7-9	TRBJ2-1	ASSSPSGNEQF
TRBV6-5	TRBJ2-1	ASRVRGTNEQF
TRBV21-1	TRBJ2-1	ASSPREREKEEQF
TRBV5-4	TRBJ2-3	ASTLADPSTDTQY
TRBV28	TRBJ1-6	ASSPSGTWAGSLH
TRBV28	TRBJ2-2	ASSLFLGTGDLNTGELF
TRBV18	TRBJ1-1	ASSPPEYTEAF
TRBV5-6	TRBJ2-4	ASSFSRDRVLSGGIQY
TRBV5-8	TRBJ2-2	ASSFLLEVTGELF
TRBV6-1	TRBJ1-2	ASSERDRVIGYT
TRBV5-1	TRBJ2-1	ASSRVAGGNEQF
TRBV19	TRBJ2-1	ASSLRRLADNEQF
TRBV19	TRBJ2-2	ASSLPNTGELF
TRBV4-1	TRBJ1-2	ASSQVVRSDGNYGYT
TRBV2	TRBJ1-2	ASRDRGLYGYT
TRBV6-5	TRBJ2-3	ASSYQVGTDTQY
TRBV11-3	TRBJ2-1	ASSPRTSGRANEQF
TRBV28	TRBJ1-4	ASSLREKLF
TRBV19	TRBJ1-1	ASSKEGLNTEAF
TRBV7-9	TRBJ2-5	ASSRTGAETQY
TRBV7-9	TRBJ1-1	ASATGGLRNTEAF
TRBV11-2	TRBJ2-2	ASSLDRGPTTGELF
TRBV5-1	TRBJ2-3	ASSSGTGSTDTQY
TRBV6-5	TRBJ1-6	ASSYSQMGNSPLH
TRBV28	TRBJ2-1	ASRGNRRVGNEQF
TRBV29-1	TRBJ1-1	SDASDRATF
TRBV5-8	TRBJ2-5	ASSLGDSAGQETQY
TRBV7-9	TRBJ2-5	ASSYQGETQY
TRBV12-5	TRBJ2-3	ASGSRQRPSTDTQY
TRBV18	TRBJ1-1	ASSPPSSRETEAF
TRBV2	TRBJ1-5	ASRFGTGGDQPQH
TRBV18	TRBJ1-1	ASSPNQLGGRGNTEAF
TRBV7-2	TRBJ1-5	ASSLDGYSNQPQH
TRBV6-6	TRBJ2-5	ASRATGVQETQY
TRBV28	TRBJ2-6	ASSRGQGAPGANVLT
TRBV2	TRBJ1-5	ASDRDSGYQPQH
TRBV6-4	TRBJ2-7	ASSDSRTSISYEQY
TRBV27	TRBJ2-6	ASSLSGFNPTGANVLT
TRBV7-9	TRBJ2-7	ASSLGERASYEQY
TRBV6-5	TRBJ1-1	ASSYSRQGNTEAF
TRBV27	TRBJ2-5	ASSIQGARETQY
TRBV2	TRBJ1-1	ASRTGDTEAF
TRBV30	TRBJ1-4	AWKRGAGPNEKLF
TRBV4-2	TRBJ2-5	ASSPSANRFQETQY